The rows below give T cell receptor beta chains drawn from one sample of a study of radiation and T cells in renal cell carcinoma. This table comes from immunoSEQ multiplex PCR, and its TCRdb copy is limited to in-frame clones, with some not included. The sample carries tens of thousands of clones, just under 80% recorded once. Sample: blood, taken from a patient whose treatment included radiotherapy and nephrectomy. The origin of the receptors is a man in his sixties with renal cell carcinoma. The CDR3 runs from the conserved cysteine through the conserved F or W. Rows give clone size only sometimes, using once, few, many, or a class for an expanded clone.

size | J | V | CDR3
- | TRBJ1-2 | TRBV2 | CASKPQGFYYGYTF
- | TRBJ2-1 | TRBV5-8 | CASSWGGTRNEQFF
- | TRBJ1-2 | TRBV5-1 | CASSLSGNNYFNYGYTF
- | TRBJ1-2 | TRBV2 | CASSESGTGAGYGYTF
- | TRBJ1-2 | TRBV6-5 | CASSTGTRSGYTF
- | TRBJ2-1 | TRBV29-1 | CSVESGTGPRNEQFF
- | TRBJ2-1 | TRBV4-2 | CASSQLRPTANNEQFF
few | TRBJ2-6 | TRBV5-4 | CASSSDRFSGANVLTF
- | TRBJ1-4 | TRBV4-1 | CASSQDPRGGNEKLFF
- | TRBJ2-7 | TRBV7-9 | CASSPRLSGSYEQYF
- | TRBJ1-1 | TRBV10-2 | CASSEGRNTEAFF
- | TRBJ1-4 | TRBV19 | CASSPFPSTNEKLFF
once | TRBJ1-2 | TRBV9 | CASSDPGGSTF
- | TRBJ1-1 | TRBV6-1 | CASTGSNTEAFF
once | TRBJ2-3 | TRBV7-3 | CASTSSGSTDTQYF
- | TRBJ2-3 | TRBV19 | CASSIDGQSTDTQYF
- | TRBJ1-2 | TRBV7-2 | CASSFNNPGGYTF
few | TRBJ1-4 | TRBV10-3 | CAISESTSNEKLFF
- | TRBJ2-5 | TRBV7-7 | CASSSDTGRETQYF
- | TRBJ2-7 | TRBV6-9 | CASSYGQGWYEQYF
- | TRBJ1-1 | TRBV7-6 | CASSLVETENTEAFF
- | TRBJ1-1 | TRBV7-8 | CASSPEGGTSLTEAFF
- | TRBJ1-4 | TRBV5-5 | CASSFGATEEKLFF
- | TRBJ2-1 | TRBV6-1 | CASSPDSPSEQFF
- | TRBJ2-5 | TRBV5-1 | CASSLAGLAETQYF
- | TRBJ2-5 | TRBV19 | CASKSMAGQETQYF
- | TRBJ2-7 | TRBV5-1 | CASSSRDRGPDEQYF
- | TRBJ1-1 | TRBV19 | CASSMGSGTGGGEAFF
- | TRBJ2-5 | TRBV11-3 | CASSFDREGTQYF
- | TRBJ1-1 | TRBV12-5 | CASGSQGAEAFF
- | TRBJ2-7 | TRBV7-2 | CASSSLAGGRYEQYF
- | TRBJ2-1 | TRBV5-4 | CASSLGGTRNEQFF
- | TRBJ1-2 | TRBV30 | CASAGYGYTF
- | TRBJ1-4 | TRBV2 | CASSARDSNEKLFF
- | TRBJ2-1 | TRBV10-3 | CAISESSQWGPNEQFF
- | TRBJ2-1 | TRBV15 | CATSRAGSHNEQFF
- | TRBJ1-1 | TRBV19 | CASSFQGSTEAFF
- | TRBJ1-2 | TRBV19 | CASSIGGDYGYTF
once | TRBJ2-3 | TRBV27 | CASSPPGIHTDTQYF
few | TRBJ2-2 | TRBV5-1 | CASSLLGQGGRELFF
- | TRBJ2-2 | TRBV10-3 | CAISESSGELFF
- | TRBJ1-1 | TRBV29-1 | CSGGTGRWTEAFF
- | TRBJ2-3 | TRBV4-3 | CASSQRGKRDTQYF
- | TRBJ1-4 | TRBV6-1 | CASSELLQANEKLFF